Listed below are T cell receptor beta chains from one sample, sequenced in a study of PD-1 blockade in classical Hodgkin lymphoma. Assay used: immunoSEQ multiplex PCR; TCRdb lists only in-frame clones, some missing. The table shows over 50,000 clones, with 87% occurring only once. The input for sequencing was peripheral blood mononuclear cells (PBMCs), taken before the fourth cycle of nivolumab. The receptor source for this set is a human donor with classical Hodgkin lymphoma. The CDR3 runs from the conserved cysteine through the conserved F or W. D genes are given only for firm matches. The listing skips clone size in some rows; elsewhere it reads once, few, many or a size class.

clone size	V gene	J gene	D gene	CDR3 DNA	CDR3 protein
few	TRBV7-9	TRBJ1-2	TRBD1	TGTGCCAGCAGCGCCCGGGACAGGTTAGGCTACACCTTC	CASSARDRLGYTF
few	TRBV5-6	TRBJ1-2	TRBD1	TGTGCCAGCAGCTTGGAGGGACAGGGGGCGACTGGAGGCTACACCTTC	CASSLEGQGATGGYTF
.	TRBV19	TRBJ1-2	.	TGTGCCAGTTTGTCGTATTTGGACGGCTCTAACTATGGCTACACCTTC	CASLSYLDGSNYGYTF
.	TRBV5-6	TRBJ2-7	.	TGTGCCAGCAGTTGGCGGGTGAATGGCTACGAGCAGTACTTC	CASSWRVNGYEQYF
.	TRBV7-9	TRBJ2-1	.	TGTGCCAGCAGCCTCCCGCGTTTGGAGGTTAGCTCCTACAATGAGCAGTTCTTC	CASSLPRLEVSSYNEQFF
.	TRBV5-5	TRBJ2-7	.	TGTGCCAGCAGCTATGATGGGATGGGGCGTAGCTTC	CASSYDGMGRSF
few	TRBV19	TRBJ1-2	.	TGTGCCAGTAGTCTCTTCGTACAGGACTATGGCTACACCTTC	CASSLFVQDYGYTF
few	TRBV19	TRBJ1-1	.	TGTGCCAGTACCTCTACTCACACTGAAGCTTTCTTT	CASTSTHTEAFF
.	TRBV5-4	TRBJ2-7	.	TGTGCCAGCAGCTCCGGGACACTAAGCTCCTACGAGCAGTACTTC	CASSSGTLSSYEQYF
once	TRBV2	TRBJ2-2	TRBD1	TGTGCCAACTCACAGGGGGCGAACACCGGGGAGCTGTTTTTT	CANSQGANTGELFF
.	TRBV9	TRBJ2-4	TRBD2	TGTGCCAGCAGCAGCGGGGGGGCCTTACACATTCAGTACTTC	CASSSGGALHIQYF
.	TRBV5-1	TRBJ2-3	.	TGCGCCAGCAGCTTAGGGACAACTAGCACAGATACGCAGTATTTT	CASSLGTTSTDTQYF
.	TRBV5-1	TRBJ1-2	.	TGCGCCAGCAGCCACGCGGACAGAGCGATTGGCTACACCTTC	CASSHADRAIGYTF
.	TRBV7-8	TRBJ2-1	.	TGTGCCAGCAGCTCAGGACAGATAGATTACACTGAGCAGTTCTTC	CASSSGQIDYTEQFF
.	TRBV7-9	TRBJ2-5	TRBD1	TGTGCCAGCAGCTTCGATCGACAGGGGGAGACCCAGTACTTC	CASSFDRQGETQYF
.	TRBV7-9	TRBJ1-6	.	TGTGCCAGCAGCTTAGGGGCGCAGGGTCTAGTGCCCCGCGGGCCACCCCTCCACTTT	CASSLGAQGLVPRGPPLHF
.	TRBV10-3	TRBJ2-5	.	TGTGCCATCAGTGAGCGGAGCGGGGACAAAGAGACCCAGTACTTC	CAISERSGDKETQYF
.	TRBV14	TRBJ1-1	.	TGTGCCAGCAGGCCGACCCGGGGAAACACTGAAGCTTTCTTT	CASRPTRGNTEAFF
few	TRBV27	TRBJ2-3	.	TGTGCCAGCAGTTTAGGCCTTCTCACAGATACGCAGTATTTT	CASSLGLLTDTQYF
.	TRBV10-3	TRBJ2-2	.	TGTGCCATCAGTAGGGACACCGGGGAGCTGTTTTTT	CAISRDTGELFF
.	TRBV5-1	TRBJ1-1	.	TGCGCCAGCAGCTTGGCGGGGTCTAGCACTGAAGCTTTCTTT	CASSLAGSSTEAFF
.	TRBV10-1	TRBJ2-3	.	TGCGCCAGCAGTGAGTCTTGGCGCACGAGCACAGATACGCAGTATTTT	CASSESWRTSTDTQYF
.	TRBV5-1	TRBJ1-2	.	TGCGCCAGCAGCCTCGACGGGGTCTATGGCTACACCTTC	CASSLDGVYGYTF
.	TRBV5-1	TRBJ1-1	.	TGCGCCAGCAGCTTGGGTGGGACGAACACTGAAGCTTTCTTT	CASSLGGTNTEAFF
.	TRBV5-1	TRBJ2-5	.	TGCGCCAGCAGCTTGAAGGACGGTTCCCAAGAGACCCAGTACTTC	CASSLKDGSQETQYF
.	TRBV19	TRBJ1-1	.	TGTGCCAGTAGGGTAGGTGGAAGGGGCCGGACTGAAGCTTTCTTT	CASRVGGRGRTEAFF
.	TRBV7-9	TRBJ1-1	.	TGTGCCAGCAGCCACCGGGACACGGCCCTAACGGGGGCTTTCTTT	CASSHRDTALTGAFF
.	TRBV27	TRBJ2-7	TRBD1	TGTGCCAGCAGTTTACTGGGACAGGCGACCTCCTACGAGCAGTACTTC	CASSLLGQATSYEQYF
.	TRBV6-1	TRBJ1-1	.	TGTGCCAGCAGTGAAGCAGGGGCGAAGGGTGAAGCTTTCTTT	CASSEAGAKGEAFF
.	TRBV28	TRBJ1-5	.	TGTGCCAGCAGGCCAGGGACTTCGAGCAATCAGCCCCAGCATTTT	CASRPGTSSNQPQHF
.	TRBV2	TRBJ2-2	.	TGTGCCCGCCGACAGATAGGCTACACCGGGGAGCTGTTTTTT	CARRQIGYTGELFF
once	TRBV19	TRBJ1-1	.	TGTGCCAGTAGTCCCTACACCGGGGCGACGAACACTGAAGCTTTCTTT	CASSPYTGATNTEAFF
.	TRBV5-1	TRBJ1-6	.	TGCGCCAGCAGCTTGAATAGTTATAATTCACCCCTCCACTTT	CASSLNSYNSPLHF
.	TRBV4-1	TRBJ1-1	.	TGCGCCAGCAGCCAGCGCCGCGGCGAAGGGTTGAACACTGAAGCTTTCTTT	CASSQRRGEGLNTEAFF
once	TRBV5-1	TRBJ2-1	.	TGCGCCAGCAGCCCCACAGGGTTGGGTCAGTTCTTC	CASSPTGLGQFF
few	TRBV28	TRBJ2-7	TRBD1	TGTGCCAGCAGTCCCGGACAGGGTAGGTGGGAGCAGTACTTC	CASSPGQGRWEQYF
few	TRBV11-2	TRBJ1-3	TRBD1	TGTGCCAGCAGTTGGGACAGGGCAACGAACACCATATATTTT	CASSWDRATNTIYF
.	TRBV28	TRBJ1-4	TRBD1	TGTGCCAGCAGTTCTCCGGGACAGTTAAATGAAAAACTGTTTTTT	CASSSPGQLNEKLFF
.	TRBV11-1	TRBJ2-3	.	TGTGCCAGCAGCTTAGTTTCCGGGTCAGGGGATACGCAGTATTTT	CASSLVSGSGDTQYF
once	TRBV6-1	TRBJ2-2	.	TGTGCCAGCAGTGTCGGGGGATCCGGGGAGCTGTTTTTT	CASSVGGSGELFF
.	TRBV30	TRBJ1-1	.	TGTGCCTGGAGTGGGCTTCGGGGCAGGGGCACTGAAGCTTTCTTT	CAWSGLRGRGTEAFF
few	TRBV9	TRBJ1-1	.	TGTGCCAGCAGCGTAGTTGCGAACACTGAAGCTTTCTTT	CASSVVANTEAFF
.	TRBV5-1	TRBJ2-5	TRBD2	TGCGCCAGCAGCTTTGGACTAGCGGGGGCAGAGACCCAGTACTTC	CASSFGLAGAETQYF
few	TRBV27	TRBJ1-6	.	TGTGCCAGCAGTACACTGAGCTCCTATAATTCACCCCTCCACTTT	CASSTLSSYNSPLHF
.	TRBV5-1	TRBJ2-2	.	TGCGCCAGCAGTCCCGCCTTCGGGGAAACCGGGGAGCTGTTTTTT	CASSPAFGETGELFF
.	TRBV9	TRBJ1-5	.	TGTGCCAGCTCCTCGGACGGTAGCAATCAGCCCCAGCATTTT	CASSSDGSNQPQHF
few	TRBV23-1	TRBJ2-1	.	TGCGCCAGCAGTGGATGGGGACGGGTAGGTGAGCAGTTCTTC	CASSGWGRVGEQFF
.	TRBV5-6	TRBJ2-1	.	TGTGCCAGCAGCTTGAGCAGCTCCTACAATGAGCAGTTCTTC	CASSLSSSYNEQFF